This entry lists 21 T cell receptor beta chains sequenced from one sample in a study of T cell repertoires in cytomegalovirus infection. TCRdb used MiXCR to reprocess the reads, holding one entry per CDR3 protein. The table lists about 240,000 distinct CDR3 sequences, approximately 13% of them singletons. Specimen: PBMCs. These receptors all come from a human donor in good health (CMV status not recorded). Some clones in this sample may be carry-over from other donors' samples.

This clonotype was counted between two and nine times. The chain is built from TRBV5-4 and TRBJ2-1; 10 bases agree with TRBD2. This CDR3 comprises 15 residues. Germline V gene sequence: CDR1 SGHNT, CDR2 YYREEE (reference sequence). J lost 9 bases, V lost 3 bases, and 9 bases had no gene match. In nucleotides, the CDR3 is TGTGCCAGCAGCTCCCTAGCGGGAGTGTCCACTGAGCAGTTCTTC. Protein sequence: CASSSLAGVSTEQFF.

There are many counts of this clonotype. The V and J genes are TRBV20-1 and TRBJ1-2, with D hard to call. This CDR3 is built from 16 residues. V lost 1 base, J lost 2 bases, and 17 bases lay in between. Germline CDR1 reads DFQATT; CDR2 reads SNEGSKA (reference sequence). CDR3 in amino acids: CSARGSRRQTNYGYTF. CDR3 nucleotide sequence: TGCAGTGCTAGAGGGTCGCGACGGCAGACCAACTATGGCTACACCTTC.

This clonotype was recorded many times. The rearrangement uses TRBV6-2 or TRBV6-3 and TRBJ2-2; 8 bases map to TRBD1. Germline V gene lookup returns CDR1 MNHEY and CDR2 SVGEGT. There are 17 residues in the CDR3. With 0 bases clipped from V and 3 bases from J, the junction kept 6 bases outside the gene matches. CDR3 residues: CASSYSTGGPDTGELFF. Here the CDR3 DNA reads TGTGCCAGCAGTTACTCCACAGGGGGACCGGACACCGGGGAGCTGTTTTTT.

This clonotype showed up just a few times. V is TRBV20-1 and J is TRBJ2-7; D unresolved. Germline CDR1 reads DFQATT; CDR2 reads SNEGSKA (reference sequence). The CDR3 runs 11 residues. V dropped 1 base and J dropped 6 bases, with 7 bases sitting between them. In nucleotides, the CDR3 is TGCAGTGCTAGAGTTTTCTCCGAGCAGTACTTC. This codes for CSARVFSEQYF.

This clonotype was picked up a small number of times. The V gene is TRBV29-1, the J gene TRBJ2-2; D possibly corresponds to TRBD1 (6 bases). Germline values: CDR1 SQVTM, CDR2 ANQGSEA. This CDR3 region has 15 residues. Trimming removed 7 bases at V and 4 bases at J, with 19 bases between. The DNA for the CDR3 is TGCAGCGGGAAGGTTGCCAGGGGAAGCACCGGGGAGCTGTTTTTT. Translated, it gives CSGKVARGSTGELFF.

Turning to this clonotype: This may be a read error, as it is one base from a much larger clone. The CDR3 DNA follows: TGTGCCAGTAGTACGGGACACCGTAACACTGAACCTTTCTTT. Protein product: CASSTGHRNTEPFF. V and J are TRBV19 and TRBJ1-1; D might be TRBD1 (6 bases). The CDR3 is made up of 14 amino acids. Germline CDR1 and CDR2: LNHDA and SQIVND (reference sequence).

The chain carries TRBV19 and TRBJ1-5; D unresolved. Per the germline V gene, CDR1 is LNHDA and CDR2 is SQIVND (reference sequence). This CDR3 is 15 amino acids long. Trimming shortened V by 4 bases and J by 2 bases, and 12 bases separated the two germline ends. The CDR3 nucleotides are TGTGCCAGTAGTACCGGGTCAGCGGGCAATCAGCCCCAGCATTTT. Protein sequence: CASSTGSAGNQPQHF.

This clonotype was seen just once. This chain joins TRBV6-5 and TRBJ1-3; 7 bases fit TRBD1. J was trimmed by 5 bases and V by 6 bases; bases with no gene match: 16. Germline loops: CDR1 MNHEY, CDR2 SVGAGI. CDR3 length: 17 residues. CDR3 in DNA: TGTGCCAGCAGCTCAGACAGGGCGTCTACCGTCCGAAACACCATATATTTT. It is translated as CASSSDRASTVRNTIYF.

This clonotype has a count of ten or more. The V and J genes are TRBV7-9 and TRBJ1-2, with unresolved D. The V end was cut by 1 base, the J end by 5 bases, with 8 bases between. The CDR3 has 13 residues. Germline V gives CDR1 SEHNR, CDR2 FQNEAQ (reference sequence). For the CDR3, the DNA is TGTGCCAGCAGCTTAGGTTTAGGTTATGGCTACACCTTC. Translation: CASSLGLGYGYTF. Using reference TRBV7-9 and TRBJ1-2 for the parts outside the CDR3, the full variable domain is DTGVSQNPRHKITKRGQNVTFRCDPISEHNRLYWYRQTLGQGPEFLTYFQNEAQLEKSRLLSDRFSAERPKGSFSTLEIQRTEQGDSAMYLCASSLGLGYGYTFGSGTRLTVV.

The table lists this clonotype with many counts. This rearrangement joins TRBV19 to TRBJ1-1; no clear D. Trimming removed 3 bases from V and 0 bases from J, with 11 bases in between. This CDR3 contains 15 residues. Germline values: CDR1 LNHDA, CDR2 SQIVND (reference sequence). In nucleotides, the CDR3 is TGTGCCAGTAGTATTGCAGACGCGATGAACACTGAAGCTTTCTTT. This encodes CASSIADAMNTEAFF.

This sequence joins TRBV2 and TRBJ1-1; D is possibly TRBD1 (5 bases). The CDR3 has 16 residues. Germline V CDR1 and CDR2: SNHLY, FYNNEI. Trimming cost V 6 bases and J 6 bases, with 23 bases left between them. The CDR3 is CASSLGSGGIRSEAFF. The CDR3 DNA reads as TGTGCCAGCAGCCTGGGAAGCGGGGGTATTAGGTCTGAAGCTTTCTTT.

J is TRBJ1-2 and V is TRBV4-3; 8 nucleotides align to TRBD1. With 4 bases clipped from V and 8 bases from J, the junction kept 6 bases outside the gene matches. The CDR3 consists of 13 residues. Germline-derived CDR1 and CDR2 are LGHNA and YSLEER. The CDR3: CASSPQGADGYTF. For the CDR3, the DNA is TGCGCCAGCAGCCCCCAGGGGGCGGACGGCTACACCTTC.

The sample holds many counts of this clonotype. The V call is TRBV19, the J call TRBJ2-1; a weak D match, TRBD1 (5 bases). Trimming pared 8 bases from V and 0 bases from J, leaving 8 bases between. The CDR3 extends over 13 amino acids. Germline V lookup: CDR1 LNHDA, CDR2 SQIVND (reference sequence). The CDR3 DNA follows: TGTGCCAGTGGGCAGGGCTCCTACAATGAGCAGTTCTTC. This sequence encodes CASGQGSYNEQFF.

This clonotype was counted ten times or more. The chain employs TRBV7-2 and TRBJ1-3; D unclear. CDR1 SGHTA and CDR2 FQGNSA come from the germline V gene. This CDR3 spans 17 amino acids. Trimming cost V 3 bases and J 0 bases, with 15 bases left between them. The CDR3 DNA reads as TGTGCCAGCAGCTTCCCTCCTGGCCATCTCTCTGGAAACACCATATATTTT. This translates into CASSFPPGHLSGNTIYF.

The genes are TRBV19 and TRBJ2-7, with 7 bases identical to TRBD2. Germline loops: CDR1 LNHDA, CDR2 SQIVND (reference sequence). V shed 4 bases, J shed 7 bases, and the junction held 4 bases outside the gene matches. The CDR3 runs to 12 residues. CDR3 sequence (DNA): TGTGCCAGTAGTACCTCGGGGGGAGAGCAGTACTTC. Protein sequence: CASSTSGGEQYF.

This clonotype was found many times. This chain uses TRBV7-2 with TRBJ1-2, with D possibly TRBD1 on 5 matching bases. The germline V gene has CDR1 SGHTA and CDR2 FQGNSA. This CDR3 spans 11 amino acids. Trimming left V 7 bases short and J 4 bases short, with 7 bases between. In DNA form, the CDR3 reads TGTGCCAGCACCGACAGCTATGGCTACACCTTC. This translates into CASTDSYGYTF. Full variable domain (remainder filled in from reference TRBV7-2 and TRBJ1-2): GAGVSQSPSNKVTEKGKDVELRCDPISGHTALYWYRQSLGQGLEFLIYFQGNSAPDKSGLPSDRFSAERTGGSVSTLTIQRTQQEDSAVYLCASTDSYGYTFGSGTRLTVV.

This clonotype occurred many times. The CDR3 loop is CASSPLLPASGGKETQYF. In DNA, the CDR3 is TGTGCCAGCAGCCCTCTCCTCCCCGCTAGCGGGGGTAAGGAGACCCAGTACTTC. The chain uses TRBV7-2 and TRBJ2-5; 10 bases are a match to TRBD2. V dropped 5 bases and J dropped 5; count of bases not matched to a gene: 17. Germline loops: CDR1 SGHTA, CDR2 FQGNSA. The CDR3 has 18 residues.

The genes are TRBV5-1 and TRBJ1-1, with D unresolved. Germline V gives CDR1 SGHRS, CDR2 YFSETQ. Deletions cut 2 bases from V and 4 bases from J, with 15 bases between. This CDR3 is built from 15 residues. The CDR3: CASSFGVGGSTEAFF. CDR3 bases: TGCGCCAGCAGCTTCGGGGTCGGAGGGAGCACTGAAGCTTTCTTT.

This clonotype was seen many times. The chain uses TRBV7-2 and TRBJ2-2; D not resolved. Per the germline V gene, CDR1 is SGHTA and CDR2 is FQGNSA. The ends were cut back, 4 bases at V and 7 bases at J, with 10 bases in the middle. This CDR3 region has 13 residues. The CDR3 DNA follows: TGTGCCAGCAGCTCCAACATAGTCGGGGAGCTGTTTTTT. It codes for CASSSNIVGELFF.

The J gene is TRBJ2-1, the V gene TRBV20-1; no reliable D call. The CDR3 consists of 13 residues. CDR1 and CDR2 (germline): DFQATT, SNEGSKA (reference sequence). V was shortened by 5 bases and J by 8 bases, with 16 bases between the two germline ends. The CDR3: CSAWDPPPDEQFF. The CDR3, as DNA: TGCAGTGCTTGGGATCCCCCCCCCGATGAGCAGTTCTTC.

This clonotype was counted at least ten times. V and J are TRBV6-2 or TRBV6-3 and TRBJ1-6; D unclear. Looked up from germline, CDR1 is MNHEY and CDR2 is SVGEGT. V was clipped by 6 bases and J by 10 bases, with 19 bases between them. This CDR3 has 15 amino acids. The CDR3 sequence is CASSPGSTKNSPLHF. The CDR3 nucleotides are TGTGCCAGCAGCCCCGGGTCTACGAAGAACTCACCCCTCCACTTT.